The sequence of this TCR beta chain was determined in a study of blood T cell repertoires in COVID-19. The wider study: Specimens from acute and convalescent COVID-19 originated in the United States, Italy and Spain.

Data came from immunoSEQ multiplex PCR; TCRdb stores just in-frame clones and leaves some out. The top ten hold about 1% of the sample, which has around 50,000 clones, approximately 95% seen once. Trimming took 2 bases from V and 2 from J; bases not matched to a gene: 9. Germline assignment: CDR1 SNHLY and CDR2 FYNNEI. The CDR3 runs to 17 residues. The chain is built from TRBV2 and TRBJ1-5; 7 bases map to TRBD1. This receptor was obtained from a man aged 55 to 69 with COVID-19, enrolled during active disease. Input material: peripheral blood. CDR3 nucleotides: TGTGCCAGCAGTGAAATCTGGACAGGCCCCCGCAATCAGCCCCAGCATTTT. Its translation: CASSEIWTGPRNQPQHF.